This TCR beta chain was identified in a study of blood T cell repertoires in COVID-19. The CDR3 runs 17 residues. The germline CDR1 and CDR2 sequences are SNHLY and FYNNEI. V lost 4 bases and J lost 4, with 19 bases in between. This clone appeared a single time. TCRdb's copy holds only in-frame clones and misses some; the assay was immunoSEQ multiplex PCR. The sample contains about 60,000 clones, roughly 79% of which appear only once. The TCR comes from a human donor in a cohort sampled during active COVID-19. The sequencing input was peripheral blood. V and J are TRBV2 and TRBJ2-2; tentatively, D is TRBD1 (6 bases). CDR3: CASSARRTATGTGELFF. In nucleotides, the CDR3 is TGTGCCAGCAGTGCCCGAAGGACAGCAACGGGCACCGGGGAGCTGTTTTTT.